This is a list of T cell receptor beta chains from one sample in a study of CD8 T cells in Susac syndrome. TCRdb itself ran the immunoSEQ multiplex PCR reads through MiXCR, one entry per CDR3 protein. The sample comprises more than 200,000 distinct CDR3 sequences, approximately 90% of which are singletons, and 0.1% to 0.15% rests with the top ten. Sequencing was done on a sample of CD8+ T cells from PBMCs. These receptors were collected from a human donor with multiple sclerosis. Each CDR3 is given with its conserved first and last residue. The D gene is left open where the match is weak.

v_call d_call cdr3_aa
TRBV19 NA CASSTPGRGAEQYF
TRBV4-1 TRBD2 CASSQEVPGGTGDTQYF
TRBV3-1 NA CASSQEYSEAYGYTF
TRBV4-1 NA CASKRRSTEAFF
TRBV9 NA CASSVDGTSFYGYTF
TRBV5-1 NA CASSDGGRYSYEQYF
TRBV5-6 NA CASSTSGGKTEAFF
TRBV5-1 NA CASSADWSYNEQFF
TRBV19 TRBD2 CASSTLAGGPSGELFF
TRBV7-9 NA CASSPLSSSTDTQYF
TRBV19 TRBD1 CASSIGTGSISYEQYF
TRBV19 NA CASSMSGELFF
TRBV12-3/TRBV12-4 NA CASSNRILSSYEQYF
TRBV14 NA CASSQDAGSGEKLFF
TRBV13 NA CASSLAGEGDTEAFF
TRBV7-8 NA CASSLVGQPTNEKLFF
TRBV7-9 NA CASSLGTAETIYGYTF
TRBV2 NA CASGTGPPREQYF
TRBV25-1 NA CASSEDMQETQYF
TRBV7-9 NA CASSKDPGTSYNEQFF
TRBV30 NA CAWSGALMNTEAFF
TRBV7-8 NA CASSSPAGSNQPQHF
TRBV4-3 TRBD1 CASSQEWSEQGHTEAFF
TRBV29-1 NA CSVLDWTDYEQYF
TRBV7-2 NA CASRGAGSHEYF
TRBV13 TRBD2 CASSGPGLAGERRYEQYF
TRBV2 NA CASLEEKLFF
TRBV6-2/TRBV6-3 NA CASAPRWQVSTGELFF
TRBV29-1 TRBD1 CSVPGGQGVGYGYTF
TRBV7-2 NA CASSLGGGGVNEQFF
TRBV6-1 TRBD1 CASSEERVIYRDRGHYNEQFF
TRBV15 NA CATRVPKGETQYF
TRBV2 TRBD2 CASSDPSGYTDTQYF
TRBV7-9 NA CASSPGVGGNEQYF
TRBV4-3 NA CASSQDPGFDEQFF
TRBV3-1 TRBD2 CASSQDYLRTSDGNEQFF
TRBV11-1 TRBD2 CASSSEGASGGPRNTDTQYF
TRBV6-2/TRBV6-3 NA CASSRGTISQETQYF
TRBV9 TRBD1 CASSSRDSHNEQFF
TRBV18 NA CASSPPFPGAEAFF
TRBV7-8 NA CASSLVVDVRAYSGANVLTF
TRBV6-1 NA CASARDYNEQFF
TRBV21-1 NA CASSGGEQVEASRDCTDTQYF
TRBV7-9 NA CASSPRVWTGELFF
TRBV6-5 NA CASSFRTRNEQFF
TRBV5-6 NA CASSDEISEAFF
TRBV3-1 NA CASSQDGGPNNEQFF
TRBV4-1 NA CASSQNRDNNQPQHF
TRBV19 TRBD2 CASARGGSDEQFF
TRBV29-1 NA CSVEDRGGTEAFF
TRBV12-3/TRBV12-4 TRBD2 CASSLWEGEQYF
TRBV30 NA CAGYTRSYEQYF
TRBV7-2 TRBD1 CASSTPTGGLETQYF
TRBV5-6 NA CASSFGSGGGELFF
TRBV13 TRBD1 CASSHGGRGLETQYF
TRBV7-9 NA CASSFPGDGAFF